This TCR beta chain came from a study of blood T cell repertoires in COVID-19. Study as a whole: The origin of the acute and convalescent COVID-19 samples was the United States, Italy and Spain. PBMCs, B-cell-depleted T cells, or T cells provided the cDNA or gDNA that made up the material.

Original handling: It was from reference gene primer amplification that nucleated cell counts were estimated. Profiling relied on immunoSEQ multiplex PCR, and the TCRdb table lists in-frame clones only, not all of them. V and J calls and clone size follow that table, whereas D and trimming were derived from the DNA. The sample records about 130,000 clones, roughly 80% being singletons. With 6 bases clipped from V and 15 bases from J, the junction kept 10 bases outside the gene matches. The CDR3 is made up of 13 amino acids. Cohorts were determined from participant-reported clinical history. This chain connects TRBV12-3 or TRBV12-4 to TRBJ2-1; 11 bases match TRBD1. The sequenced sample consisted of PBMCs or T cells enriched from blood (not recorded which). This clonotype originated in a man younger than 45 who had recovered from COVID-19. CDR3 DNA: TGTGCCAGCAGCGTGGGACAGGGGGTACCCCCGTTCTTC. It is translated as CASSVGQGVPPFF.